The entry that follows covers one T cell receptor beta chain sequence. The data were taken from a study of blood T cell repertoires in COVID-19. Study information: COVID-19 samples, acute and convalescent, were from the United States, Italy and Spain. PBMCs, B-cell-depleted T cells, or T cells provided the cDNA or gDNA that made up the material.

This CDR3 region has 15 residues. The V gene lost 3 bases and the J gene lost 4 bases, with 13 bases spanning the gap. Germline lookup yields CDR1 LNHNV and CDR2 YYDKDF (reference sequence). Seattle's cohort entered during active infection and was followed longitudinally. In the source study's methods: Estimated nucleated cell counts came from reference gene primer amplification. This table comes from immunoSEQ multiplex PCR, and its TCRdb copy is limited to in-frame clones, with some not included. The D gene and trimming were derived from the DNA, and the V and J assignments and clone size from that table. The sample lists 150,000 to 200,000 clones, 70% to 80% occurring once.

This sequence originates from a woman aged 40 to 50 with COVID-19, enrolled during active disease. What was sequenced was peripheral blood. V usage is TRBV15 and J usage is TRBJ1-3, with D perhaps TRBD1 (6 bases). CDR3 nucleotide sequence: TGTGCCACCAGCAGGACAGGAATGGTGGGAAACACCATATATTTT. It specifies CATSRTGMVGNTIYF.